Listed here is a single T cell receptor (beta chain). No antigen is known for it. One base away there is no much larger clone; base qualities are not given. The sample originates from a study of beta chain features in type 1 diabetes (dated by TCRdb to 2016 to 2019). Regarding the study in general: Patients and healthy donors did not differ in mean age, gender distribution, total cell number or subset yield. Regulatory and stem cell-like memory subsets were obtained from only 8 patients and roughly 8 healthy donors, while naive and central memory subsets were obtained from all 28 donors. The study compared TCRB repertoires of sorted circulating CD4+ T cell subsets between recently diagnosed type 1 diabetes patients and matched healthy donors. Across all samples, about 110 million sorted cells were examined, and cell number per subset correlated strongly with RNA yield.

The entire isolated RNA was reverse transcribed using the High Capacity cDNA Reverse Transcription Kit, and thus expressed TCRB transcripts were sequenced. Deep immunoSEQ sequencing was applied to naive, central memory and regulatory T cell samples, giving an average of about 3.57 million total reads per sample. Sorted cells were lysed in RLT buffer and RNA was extracted with DNase-treated RNeasy Micro or Mini kits, depending on cell number. Each cell subset was processed on its own to prevent cross-contamination, while patient and healthy donor samples were processed together. The immunoSEQ multiplex PCR was used to amplify TCRB sequences from cDNA, generating 87-bp fragments that spanned the CDR3 region. Sequencing of the amplicons was performed on the Illumina HiSeq platform. Per the original workflow: Synthetic template baselines were used to correct PCR bias computationally, reads within Hamming distance 2 were collapsed together, and singletons that could not be merged were discarded. By aligning reads against IMGT, V, D and J genes, CDR3 length, and insertions or deletions at six rearrangement sites were assigned. Clonotype counts were normalized to sorted cell number within each subset before computing true diversity and Gini coefficients with the tcR R package. Repertoire sharing was quantified using the overlap coefficient calculated on TCRB nucleotide sequences. TCRdb provides this immuneACCESS table in a form limited to in-frame rearrangements. Some clones are lacking; in checked studies, under half of them reflect an unresolved V gene, and why the rest are absent is not known. V, J and clone size reflect that table, while D and trimming were determined from the DNA. The sample yields a few hundred thousand clones; 11% were counted once. Over 1% of the sample lies in the top ten.

A single peripheral blood draw of approximately 0.11 L on average was collected from each donor into heparinised tubes. A BD FACSAria II was used to sort naive, central memory, regulatory and stem cell-like memory CD4+ T cells with a panel that included CD45RO, CCR7, CD25, CD127, CD95 and CD27. Every sorted population had a purity above 98%. Right away, PBMCs were isolated by Lymphoprep density gradient centrifugation and were stained directly, with no culture step. Samples were stained and sorted in pairs, with one healthy donor and one patient per experiment, so that batch effects were minimized. Study-wide conclusions, independent of this receptor: PCR might favor shorter templates, but patient and control samples were amplified and corrected together, so any skew would affect both groups equally. Naive, central memory and regulatory TCRB repertoires appeared more similar among patients than among healthy donors. Because small numbers of individuals were included in the HLA sub-analyses, any influence of HLA type on TCRB rearrangement was left unresolved. Sequencing cDNA rather than genomic DNA could over-represent highly expressing activated cells, although activation and CD3 levels did not differ between groups. At VDJ recombination sites, patients with type 1 diabetes made fewer insertions and deleted more nucleotides, a pattern implying thymic rearrangement abnormalities. Type 1 diabetes patients showed a moderate but significant shortening of TCRB CDR3 length in all four CD4+ subsets.

The TCR was taken from a man between 18 and 35 years old in good health. Material for sequencing was central memory CD4+ T cells from blood.

The DNA is as follows: TGTGCCAGCAGTACCCGGACGACTCTAGGCACAGATACGCAGTATTTT. It codes for CASSTRTTLGTDTQYF. The chain was built from TRBV27 and TRBJ2-3, with the D segment identity uncertain. The CDR3 measures 16 amino acids from cysteine to phenylalanine. Kept here is only the CDR3 DNA, which spans 48 bases and is read in frame from base 1. CDR1 and CDR2, per the germline V gene (reference sequence), are MNHEY and SMNVEV. Trimming at the junction amounts to 5 bases on V and 1 base on J, and the germline ends lie 16 bases apart.